The clone carrying this T cell receptor beta chain was seen only once. A much larger clone sits a single nucleotide away, making a read error possible. This specimen comes from a study of T cell repertoires in cytomegalovirus infection. Study at large: Through public TCR beta signatures, both CMV infection and matching HLA type were indicated.

TCRdb analysed the reads with MiXCR anew, one entry per CDR3 protein. The sample includes about 530,000 distinct CDR3 sequences, 26% seen only once; the top ten take around 14%. The CDR3 length is 14 residues. Germline CDR1 and CDR2: SGHTA and FQGNSA. Trimming took off 2 bases at V and 7 bases at J, with 14 bases between the two ends. The receptor comes from a human donor in good health (CMV status not recorded). Some clones in this sample may be carry-over from other donors' samples. The V gene is TRBV7-2, the J gene TRBJ2-5; D perhaps matches TRBD1 (6 bases). Specimen: PBMCs. The CDR3 reads CASSLRETGRTQYF. CDR3 in DNA: TGTGCCAGCAGCTTACGTGAGACAGGCAGGACCCAGTACTTC.